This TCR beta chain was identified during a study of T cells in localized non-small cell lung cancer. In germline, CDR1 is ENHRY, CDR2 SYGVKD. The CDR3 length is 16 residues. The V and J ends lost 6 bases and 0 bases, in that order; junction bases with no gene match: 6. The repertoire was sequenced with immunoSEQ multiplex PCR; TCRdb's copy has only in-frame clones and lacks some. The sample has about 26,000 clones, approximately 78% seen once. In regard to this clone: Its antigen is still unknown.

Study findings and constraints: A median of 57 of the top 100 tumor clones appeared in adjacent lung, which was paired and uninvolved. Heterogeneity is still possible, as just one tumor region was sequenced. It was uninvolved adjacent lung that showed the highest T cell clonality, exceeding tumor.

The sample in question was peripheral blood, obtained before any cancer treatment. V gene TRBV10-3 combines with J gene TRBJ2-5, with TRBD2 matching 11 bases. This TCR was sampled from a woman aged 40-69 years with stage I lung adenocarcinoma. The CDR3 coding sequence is TGTGCCATCAGACCTAGCGGGGGGAAGTACCAAGAGACCCAGTACTTC. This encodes CAIRPSGGKYQETQYF.